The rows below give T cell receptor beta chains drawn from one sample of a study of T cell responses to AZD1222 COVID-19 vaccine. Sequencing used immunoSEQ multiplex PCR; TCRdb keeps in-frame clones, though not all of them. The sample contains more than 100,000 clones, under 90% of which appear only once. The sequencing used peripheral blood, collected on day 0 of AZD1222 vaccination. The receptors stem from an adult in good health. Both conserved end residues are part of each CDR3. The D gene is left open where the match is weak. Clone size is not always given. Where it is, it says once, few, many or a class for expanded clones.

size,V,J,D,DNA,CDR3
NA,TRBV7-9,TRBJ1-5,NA,TGTGCCAGCAGCCGACAGCACAATCAGCCCCAGCATTTT,CASSRQHNQPQHF
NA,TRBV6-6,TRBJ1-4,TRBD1,TGTGCCAGCAACGACAGGGCAGATGGGGAAAAACTGTTTTTT,CASNDRADGEKLFF
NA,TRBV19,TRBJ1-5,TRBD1,TGTGCCAGTAGTTCAAACAGGGGGCAAGGGTCCCAGCATTTT,CASSSNRGQGSQHF
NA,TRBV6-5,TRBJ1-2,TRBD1,TGTGCCAGCAGACTGGACAGGGACTATGGCTACACCTTC,CASRLDRDYGYTF
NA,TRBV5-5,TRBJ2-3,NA,TGTGCCAGCACCCAGAAGAGCACAGATACGCAGTATTTT,CASTQKSTDTQYF
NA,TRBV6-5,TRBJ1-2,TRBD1,TGTGCCAGCAGGCCAGGACAGGGAGGCTCCTATGGCTACACCTTC,CASRPGQGGSYGYTF
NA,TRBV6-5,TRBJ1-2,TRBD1,TGTGCCAGCAGTCGACAGGGGGCAAACTATGGCTACACCTTC,CASSRQGANYGYTF
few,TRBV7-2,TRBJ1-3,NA,TGTGCCAGCAGCTTAGCTCAGGGCTCTGGAAACACCATATATTTT,CASSLAQGSGNTIYF
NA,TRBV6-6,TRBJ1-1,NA,TGTGTCTCCGTGAACACTGAAGCTTTCTTT,CVSVNTEAFF
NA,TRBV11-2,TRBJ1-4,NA,TGTGCCAGCAGCTTTAGAGGGGTGGCTAATGAAAAACTGTTTTTT,CASSFRGVANEKLFF
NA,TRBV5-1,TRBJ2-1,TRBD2,TGCGCCAGCAGCTCGACTAGCGGGAGCCTCTACAATGAGCAGTTCTTC,CASSSTSGSLYNEQFF
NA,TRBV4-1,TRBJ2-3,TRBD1,TGCGCCAGCAGCCAAGATTCACAGGGGGCAGATACGCAGTATTTT,CASSQDSQGADTQYF
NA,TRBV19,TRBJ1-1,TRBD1,TGTGCCAGTAGGTGGACAGGGGTGAACACTGAAGCTTTCTTT,CASRWTGVNTEAFF
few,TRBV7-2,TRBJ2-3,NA,TGTGCCAGCAGCTTGGCGGCCACTAGCACAGATACGCAGTATTTT,CASSLAATSTDTQYF
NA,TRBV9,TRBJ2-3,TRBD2,TGTGCCAGCGCCGCTGGCGGGCTAGCGGTTGTAGATACGCAGTATTTT,CASAAGGLAVVDTQYF
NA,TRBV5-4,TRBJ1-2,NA,TGTGCCAGCAGCTTGTGGTCAGGGTCTAACTATGGCTACACCTTC,CASSLWSGSNYGYTF
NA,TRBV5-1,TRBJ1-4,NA,TGCGCCAGCAGAGACGGAGCTGGTGCGGCTAATGAAAAACTGTTTTTT,CASRDGAGAANEKLFF
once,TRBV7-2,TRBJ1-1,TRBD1,TGTGCCAGCAGCTTAGCGCAGGGGGGAGCCCCTGAAGCTTTCTTT,CASSLAQGGAPEAFF
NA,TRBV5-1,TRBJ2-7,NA,TGCGCCAGCAGCTTGGGGGGACCCTACGAGCAGTACTTC,CASSLGGPYEQYF
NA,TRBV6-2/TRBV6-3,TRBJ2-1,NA,TGTGCCAGCAGTCACTGGGACACCCGGGGTGAGCAGTTCTTC,CASSHWDTRGEQFF
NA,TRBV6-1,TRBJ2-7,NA,TGTGCCAGCAGACCCGGGACGGTCTCCTACGAGCAGTACTTC,CASRPGTVSYEQYF
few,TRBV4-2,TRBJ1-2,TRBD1,TGTGCCAGCAGCCAAGATCATTTTAAGGGGGCAGGTGGCTACACCTTC,CASSQDHFKGAGGYTF
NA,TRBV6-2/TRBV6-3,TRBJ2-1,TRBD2,TGTGCCAGCAGTAAGCTAGCGGGGGGCTACAATGAGCAGTTCTTC,CASSKLAGGYNEQFF
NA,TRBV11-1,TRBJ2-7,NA,TGTGCCAGCAGCAAGAGCCGGGACTCAACCTACGAGCAGTACTTC,CASSKSRDSTYEQYF
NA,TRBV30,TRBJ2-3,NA,TGTGCCTGGACGGGGGCCGGCGGACCGCTGAGTACGCAGTATTTT,CAWTGAGGPLSTQYF
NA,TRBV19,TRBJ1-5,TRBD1,TGTGCCAGTAGACTTTCCGGGACAGGGTTTGGTCAGCCCCAGCATTTT,CASRLSGTGFGQPQHF
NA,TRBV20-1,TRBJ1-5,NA,TGCAGTGCTCGTGAGGGTGTAAGGAGCAATCAGCCCCAGCATTTT,CSAREGVRSNQPQHF
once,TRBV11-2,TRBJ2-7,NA,TGTGCCAGCAGCTTATGGCCAGGGGACTCCTACGAGCAGTACTTC,CASSLWPGDSYEQYF
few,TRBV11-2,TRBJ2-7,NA,TGTGCCAGCTCACTAGGGGGGCTAAGCTCCTACGAGCAGTACTTC,CASSLGGLSSYEQYF
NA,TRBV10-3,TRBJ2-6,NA,TGTGCCATCAGTGAGTTAGGCCGGAGGATCGGCTCTGGGGCCAACGTCCTGACTTTC,CAISELGRRIGSGANVLTF
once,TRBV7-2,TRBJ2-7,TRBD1,TGTGCCAGCAGCTTAGGGGGTGGGACAGTGCCCTACGAGCAGTACTTC,CASSLGGGTVPYEQYF
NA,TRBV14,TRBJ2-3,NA,TGTGCCAGCAGCCCTGGAAGGGTCCCAAAGTATTTT,CASSPGRVPKYF
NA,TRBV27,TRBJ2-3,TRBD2,TGTGCCAGCACCCTAGCGGGGGGCACAGATACGCAGTATTTT,CASTLAGGTDTQYF
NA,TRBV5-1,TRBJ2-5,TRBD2,TGCGCCAGCAGCTTGGGGACTAGCGGGGGGAGAGAGACCCAGTACTTC,CASSLGTSGGRETQYF
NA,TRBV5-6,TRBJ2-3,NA,TGTGCCAGCAGCTTGCCGAGCACAGATACGCAGTATTTT,CASSLPSTDTQYF
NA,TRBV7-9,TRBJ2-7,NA,TGTGCCAGCACCAACGTGATCTACGAGCAGTACTTC,CASTNVIYEQYF
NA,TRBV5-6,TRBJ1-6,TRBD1,TGTGCCAGCAGCTTGGCCGGGACAGATAATTCACCCCTCCACTTT,CASSLAGTDNSPLHF
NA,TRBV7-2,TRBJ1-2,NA,TGTGCCAGCACTCTACTCATGACAGGATCTAACTATGGCTACACCTTC,CASTLLMTGSNYGYTF
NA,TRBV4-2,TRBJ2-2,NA,TGTGCCAGCAGCCAAGCGGCGAACACCGGGGAGCTGTTTTTT,CASSQAANTGELFF
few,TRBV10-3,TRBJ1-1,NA,TGTGCCATCAGTGCCTACACAGGGAGGGACACTGAAGCTTTCTTT,CAISAYTGRDTEAFF
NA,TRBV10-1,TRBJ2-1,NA,TGCGCCAGCAGTGAGGGGGGTTACAATGAGCAGTTCTTC,CASSEGGYNEQFF
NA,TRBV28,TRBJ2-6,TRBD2,TGTGCCAGCGCGGGGGTCGGAGGGGACTCTGGGGCCAACGTCCTGACTTTC,CASAGVGGDSGANVLTF
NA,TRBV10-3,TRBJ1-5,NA,TGTGCCATTAGGACGGGGAATCAGCCCCAGCATTTT,CAIRTGNQPQHF
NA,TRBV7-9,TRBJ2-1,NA,TGTGCCAGCAGCTGGGAAGGGAATGAGCAGTTCTTC,CASSWEGNEQFF
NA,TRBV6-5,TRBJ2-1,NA,TGTGCCAGCAAACAAGGGGGGACAAATTACAATGAGCAGTTCTTC,CASKQGGTNYNEQFF
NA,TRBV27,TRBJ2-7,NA,TGTGCCAGCAGTTTATTCGCCATCAGACAGGATACTAAGTACGAGCAGTACTTC,CASSLFAIRQDTKYEQYF
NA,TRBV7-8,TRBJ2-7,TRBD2,TGTGCCAGCAGCCGACTAGCGGTAAGCTCCTACGAGCAGTACTTC,CASSRLAVSSYEQYF
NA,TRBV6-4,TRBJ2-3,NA,TGTGCCAGCAGGGGAGGAGATACGCAGTATTTT,CASRGGDTQYF
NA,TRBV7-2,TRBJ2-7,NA,TGTGCCAGCAGCTTAGTTTCCTACGAGCAGTACTTC,CASSLVSYEQYF
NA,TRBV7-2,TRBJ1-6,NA,TGTGCCAGCAGCTTAGCGCTAGTAAGGGGAAGCAATTCACCCCTCCACTTT,CASSLALVRGSNSPLHF
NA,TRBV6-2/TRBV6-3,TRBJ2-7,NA,TGTGCCAGCAGCCTCACGACGGAGAGGCAGTACTTC,CASSLTTERQYF
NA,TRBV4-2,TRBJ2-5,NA,TGTGCCAGCAGCCGATCATCCGGTCCACAAGAGACCCAGTACTTC,CASSRSSGPQETQYF
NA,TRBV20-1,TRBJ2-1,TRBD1,TGCAGTGCTAGTCCAGGGGGCTCCTACAATGAGCAGTTCTTC,CSASPGGSYNEQFF
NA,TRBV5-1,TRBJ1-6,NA,TGCGCCAGCAGCTTGGCGGGATTAGCACCCCTCCACTTT,CASSLAGLAPLHF
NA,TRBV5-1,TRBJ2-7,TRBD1,TGCGCCAGCAGCTTGACAACAGGGGGCTACGAGCAGTACTTC,CASSLTTGGYEQYF
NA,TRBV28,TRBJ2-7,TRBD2,TGTGCCAGCTTTCGGGGGGTTCTCTCCGAGCAGTACTTC,CASFRGVLSEQYF
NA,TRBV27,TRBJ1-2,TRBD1,TGTGCCAGCAGTGGGGGAGACAGGGGATGGGGCTACACCTTC,CASSGGDRGWGYTF
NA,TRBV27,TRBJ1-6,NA,TGTGCCAGCAGTTTCGGGAATCCTACCTATAATTCACCCCTCCACTTT,CASSFGNPTYNSPLHF